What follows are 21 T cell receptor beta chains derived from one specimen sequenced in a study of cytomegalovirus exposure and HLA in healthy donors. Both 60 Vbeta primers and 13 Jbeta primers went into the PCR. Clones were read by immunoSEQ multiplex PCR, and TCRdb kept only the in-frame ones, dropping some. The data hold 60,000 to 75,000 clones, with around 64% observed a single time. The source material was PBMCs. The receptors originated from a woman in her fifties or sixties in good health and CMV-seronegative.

CDR3 nucleotide sequence: TGTGCCAGCAGTTCTATAAGGGGGACCGTCAGCTCCTACGAGCAGTACTTC. It yields the protein CASSSIRGTVSSYEQYF. J is TRBJ2-7 and V is TRBV27, with D perhaps matching TRBD1 (6 bases). Germline-derived CDR1 and CDR2 are MNHEY and SMNVEV (reference sequence). Between the trimmed V and J ends, which lost 4 bases and 0 bases, there was a span of 19 bases. The CDR3 is 17 residues long.

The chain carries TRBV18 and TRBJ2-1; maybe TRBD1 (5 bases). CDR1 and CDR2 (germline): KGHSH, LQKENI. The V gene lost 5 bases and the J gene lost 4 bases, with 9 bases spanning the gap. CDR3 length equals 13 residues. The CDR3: CASSTRQYNEQFF. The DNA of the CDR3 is TGTGCCAGCTCAACCAGACAGTACAATGAGCAGTTCTTC. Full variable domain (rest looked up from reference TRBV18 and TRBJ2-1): NAGVMQNPRHLVRRRGQEARLRCSPMKGHSHVYWYRQLPEEGLKFMVYLQKENIIDESGMPKERFSAEFPKEGPSILRIQQVVRGDSAAYFCASSTRQYNEQFFGPGTRLTVL.

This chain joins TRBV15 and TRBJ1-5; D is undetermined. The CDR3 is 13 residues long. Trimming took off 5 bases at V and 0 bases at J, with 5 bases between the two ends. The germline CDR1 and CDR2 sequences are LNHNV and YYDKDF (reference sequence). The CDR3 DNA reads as TGTGCCACCAGCGTGTATAGCAATCAGCCCCAGCATTTT. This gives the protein CATSVYSNQPQHF.

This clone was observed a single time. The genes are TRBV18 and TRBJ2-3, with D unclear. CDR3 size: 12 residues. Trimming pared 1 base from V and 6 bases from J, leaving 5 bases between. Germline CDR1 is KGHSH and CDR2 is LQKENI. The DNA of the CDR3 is TGTGCCAGCTCACCACAATCGGATACGCAGTATTTT. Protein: CASSPQSDTQYF.

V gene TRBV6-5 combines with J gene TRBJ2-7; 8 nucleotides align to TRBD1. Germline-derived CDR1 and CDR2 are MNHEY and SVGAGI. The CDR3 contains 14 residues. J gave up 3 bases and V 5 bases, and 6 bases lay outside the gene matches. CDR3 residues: CASSPTGVGYEQYF. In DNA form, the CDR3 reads TGTGCCAGCAGTCCGACAGGGGTGGGCTACGAGCAGTACTTC.

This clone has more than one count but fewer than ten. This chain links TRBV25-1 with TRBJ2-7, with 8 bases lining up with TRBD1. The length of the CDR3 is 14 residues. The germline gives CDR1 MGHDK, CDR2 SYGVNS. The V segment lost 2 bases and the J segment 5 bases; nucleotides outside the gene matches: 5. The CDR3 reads CASSEEDRANEQYF. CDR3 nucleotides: TGTGCCAGCAGTGAAGAGGACAGGGCCAACGAGCAGTACTTC.

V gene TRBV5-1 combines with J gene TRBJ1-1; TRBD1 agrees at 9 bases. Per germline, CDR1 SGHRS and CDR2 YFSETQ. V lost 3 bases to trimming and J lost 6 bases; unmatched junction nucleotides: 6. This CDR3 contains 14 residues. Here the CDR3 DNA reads TGCGCCAGCAGCTCACAGGGGGCGTCCGCTGAAGCTTTCTTT. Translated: CASSSQGASAEAFF.

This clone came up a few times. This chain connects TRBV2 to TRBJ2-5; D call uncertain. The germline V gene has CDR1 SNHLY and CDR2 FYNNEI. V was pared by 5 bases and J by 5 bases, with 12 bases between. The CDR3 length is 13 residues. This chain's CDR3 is CASSSNSLETQYF. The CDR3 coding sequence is TGTGCCAGCAGTTCAAACTCGTTGGAGACCCAGTACTTC. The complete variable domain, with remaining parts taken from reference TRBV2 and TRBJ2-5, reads EPEVTQTPSHQVTQMGQEVILRCVPISNHLYFYWYRQILGQKVEFLVSFYNNEISEKSEIFDDQFSVERPDGSNFTLKIRSTKLEDSAMYFCASSSNSLETQYFGPGTRLLVL.

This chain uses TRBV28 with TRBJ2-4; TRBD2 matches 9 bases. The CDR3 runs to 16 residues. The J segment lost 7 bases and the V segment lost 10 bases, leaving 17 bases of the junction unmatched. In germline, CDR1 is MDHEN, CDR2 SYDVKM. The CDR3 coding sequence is TGTGCCACCCGGGGGCGGGAGGGTGGTGAGTGGAACATTCAGTACTTC. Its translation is CATRGREGGEWNIQYF.

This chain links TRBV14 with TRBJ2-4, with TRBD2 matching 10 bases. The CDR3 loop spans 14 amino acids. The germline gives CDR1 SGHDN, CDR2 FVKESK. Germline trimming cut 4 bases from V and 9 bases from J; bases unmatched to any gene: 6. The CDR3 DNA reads TGTGCCAGCAGCCCCTCTAGCGGGAGCAGCATTCAGTACTTC. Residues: CASSPSSGSSIQYF.

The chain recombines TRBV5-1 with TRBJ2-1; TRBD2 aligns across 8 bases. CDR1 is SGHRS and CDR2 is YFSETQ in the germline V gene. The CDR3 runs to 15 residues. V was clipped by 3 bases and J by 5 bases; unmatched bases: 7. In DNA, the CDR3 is TGCGCCAGCAGCTACCCCACTAGCGGCCACAATGAGCAGTTCTTC. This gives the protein CASSYPTSGHNEQFF.

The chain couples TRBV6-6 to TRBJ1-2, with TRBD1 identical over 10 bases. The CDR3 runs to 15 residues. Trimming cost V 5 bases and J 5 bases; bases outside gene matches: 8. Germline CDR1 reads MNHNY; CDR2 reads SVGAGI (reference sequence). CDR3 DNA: TGTGCCAGCAGTACCTCGGGGACAGGGGTATATGGCTACACCTTC. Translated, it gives CASSTSGTGVYGYTF.

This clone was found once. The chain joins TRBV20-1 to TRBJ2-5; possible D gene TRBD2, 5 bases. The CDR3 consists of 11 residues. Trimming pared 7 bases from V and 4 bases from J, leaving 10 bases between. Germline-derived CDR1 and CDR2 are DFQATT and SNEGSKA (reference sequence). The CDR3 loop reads CSVGSGETQYF. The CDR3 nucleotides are TGCAGTGTGGGGAGCGGAGAGACCCAGTACTTC.

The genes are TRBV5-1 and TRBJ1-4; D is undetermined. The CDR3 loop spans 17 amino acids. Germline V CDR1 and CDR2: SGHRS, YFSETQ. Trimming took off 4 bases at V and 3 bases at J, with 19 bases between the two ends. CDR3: CASSTGSTGGANEKLFF. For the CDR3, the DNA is TGCGCCAGCAGCACCGGGTCAACCGGCGGAGCTAATGAAAAACTGTTTTTT.

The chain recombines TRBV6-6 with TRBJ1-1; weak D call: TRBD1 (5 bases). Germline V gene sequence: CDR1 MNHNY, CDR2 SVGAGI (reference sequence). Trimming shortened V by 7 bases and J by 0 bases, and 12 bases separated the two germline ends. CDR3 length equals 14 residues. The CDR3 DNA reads TGTGCCAGCACCCCGACAGCTGTGAACACTGAAGCTTTCTTT. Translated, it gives CASTPTAVNTEAFF.

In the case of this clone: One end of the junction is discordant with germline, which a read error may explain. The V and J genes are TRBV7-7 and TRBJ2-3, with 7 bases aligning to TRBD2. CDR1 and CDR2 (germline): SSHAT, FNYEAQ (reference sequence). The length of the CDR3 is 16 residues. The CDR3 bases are TGTGCTAGCAGCTTAGGGTCGGGAGGTATCACAGATACGCAGTATTTT. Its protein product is CASSLGSGGITDTQYF.

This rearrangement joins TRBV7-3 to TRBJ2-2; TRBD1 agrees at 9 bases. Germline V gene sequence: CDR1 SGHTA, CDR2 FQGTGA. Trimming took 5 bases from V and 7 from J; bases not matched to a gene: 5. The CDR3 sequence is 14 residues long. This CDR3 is CASSLQGADGELFF. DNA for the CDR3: TGTGCCAGCAGCCTACAGGGGGCGGACGGGGAGCTGTTTTTT. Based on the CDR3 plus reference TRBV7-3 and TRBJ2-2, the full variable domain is GAGVSQTPSNKVTEKGKYVELRCDPISGHTALYWYRQSLGQGPEFLIYFQGTGAADDSGLPNDRFFAVRPEGSVSTLKIQRTERGDSAVYLCASSLQGADGELFFGEGSRLTVL.

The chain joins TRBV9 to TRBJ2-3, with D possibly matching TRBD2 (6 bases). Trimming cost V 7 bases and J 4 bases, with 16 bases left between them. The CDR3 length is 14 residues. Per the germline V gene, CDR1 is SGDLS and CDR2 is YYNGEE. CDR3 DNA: TGTGCCAGCGGGACGGGAGAAGAGGCAGATACGCAGTATTTT. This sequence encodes CASGTGEEADTQYF. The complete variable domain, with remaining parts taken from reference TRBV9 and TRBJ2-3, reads DSGVTQTPKHLITATGQRVTLRCSPRSGDLSVYWYQQSLDQGLQFLIQYYNGEERAKGNILERFSAQQFPDLHSELNLSSLELGDSALYFCASGTGEEADTQYFGPGTRLTVL.

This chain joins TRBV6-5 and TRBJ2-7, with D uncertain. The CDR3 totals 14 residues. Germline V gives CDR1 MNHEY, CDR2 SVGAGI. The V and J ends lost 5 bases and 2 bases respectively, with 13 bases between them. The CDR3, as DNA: TGTGCCAGCAGTCTACATTATCAGGCCTACGAGCAGTACTTC. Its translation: CASSLHYQAYEQYF.

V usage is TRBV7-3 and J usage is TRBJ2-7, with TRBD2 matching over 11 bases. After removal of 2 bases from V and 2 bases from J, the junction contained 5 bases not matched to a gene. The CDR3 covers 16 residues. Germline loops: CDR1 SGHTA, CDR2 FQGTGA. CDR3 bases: TGTGCCAGCAGCTTAGGGCTAGCGGGAGGTGCCTACGAGCAGTACTTC. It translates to CASSLGLAGGAYEQYF.

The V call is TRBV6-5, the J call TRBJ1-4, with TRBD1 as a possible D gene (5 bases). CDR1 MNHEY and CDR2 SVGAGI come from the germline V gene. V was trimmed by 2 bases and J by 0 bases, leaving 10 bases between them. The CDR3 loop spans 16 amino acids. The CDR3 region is CASSYGRASTNEKLFF. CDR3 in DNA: TGTGCCAGCAGTTACGGCAGGGCCTCAACTAATGAAAAACTGTTTTTT.